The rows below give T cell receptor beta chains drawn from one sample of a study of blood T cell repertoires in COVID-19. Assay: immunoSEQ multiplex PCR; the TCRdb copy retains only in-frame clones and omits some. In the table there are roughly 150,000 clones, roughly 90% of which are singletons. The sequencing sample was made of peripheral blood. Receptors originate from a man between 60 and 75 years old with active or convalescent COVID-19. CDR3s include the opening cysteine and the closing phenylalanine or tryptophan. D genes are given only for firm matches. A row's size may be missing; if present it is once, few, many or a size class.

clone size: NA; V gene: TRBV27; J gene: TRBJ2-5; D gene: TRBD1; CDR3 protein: CASSPGQGAGSQYF; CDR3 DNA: TGTGCCAGCAGCCCGGGACAGGGGGCGGGGAGCCAGTACTTC
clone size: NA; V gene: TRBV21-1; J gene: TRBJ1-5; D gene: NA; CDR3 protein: CASSKGESRNQPQHF; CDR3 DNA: TGTGCCAGCAGCAAAGGGGAGAGTCGCAATCAGCCCCAGCATTTT
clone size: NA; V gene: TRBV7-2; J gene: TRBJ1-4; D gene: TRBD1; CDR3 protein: CASSPTGLEKLFF; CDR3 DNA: TGTGCCAGCAGCCCGACAGGGCTTGAAAAACTGTTTTTT
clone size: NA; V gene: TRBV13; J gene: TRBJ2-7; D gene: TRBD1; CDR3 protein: CASSPGQGRYEQYF; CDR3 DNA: TGTGCCAGCAGCCCTGGACAGGGCCGGTACGAGCAGTACTTC
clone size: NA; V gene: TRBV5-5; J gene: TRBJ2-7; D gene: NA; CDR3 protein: CASIPTGSSYEQYF; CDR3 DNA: TGTGCCAGCATCCCTACAGGGTCCTCCTACGAGCAGTACTTC
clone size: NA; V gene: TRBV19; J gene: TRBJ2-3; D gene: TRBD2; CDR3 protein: CASRTLAGGTDTQYF; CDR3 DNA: TGTGCCAGTAGGACACTAGCGGGGGGCACAGATACGCAGTATTTT
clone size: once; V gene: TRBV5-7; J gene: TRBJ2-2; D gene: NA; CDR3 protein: CASSLAGGQGGTGELFF; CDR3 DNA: TGTGCCAGCAGCTTGGCCGGCGGCCAGGGGGGCACCGGGGAGCTGTTTTTT
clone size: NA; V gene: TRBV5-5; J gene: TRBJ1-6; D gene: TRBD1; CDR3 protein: CASSLLQGASPLHF; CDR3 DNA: TGTGCCAGCAGCTTGTTGCAGGGGGCTTCACCCCTCCACTTT
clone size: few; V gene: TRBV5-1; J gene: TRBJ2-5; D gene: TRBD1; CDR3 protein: CASSPGTAQETQYF; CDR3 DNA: TGCGCCAGCAGCCCGGGGACAGCTCAAGAGACCCAGTACTTC
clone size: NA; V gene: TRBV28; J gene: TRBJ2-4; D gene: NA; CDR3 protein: CASSLGGTNIQYF; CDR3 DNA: TGTGCCAGCAGTTTAGGGGGCACAAACATTCAGTACTTC
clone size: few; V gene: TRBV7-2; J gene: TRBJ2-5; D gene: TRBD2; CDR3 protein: CASSLGGGQETQYF; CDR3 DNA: TGTGCCAGCAGCTTAGGGGGGGGGCAAGAGACCCAGTACTTC
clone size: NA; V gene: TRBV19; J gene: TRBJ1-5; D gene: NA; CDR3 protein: CASSKAGNQPQHF; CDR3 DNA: TGTGCCAGTAGTAAGGCGGGCAATCAGCCCCAGCATTTT
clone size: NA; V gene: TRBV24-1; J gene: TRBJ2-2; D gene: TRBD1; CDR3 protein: CATNDRDAGELFF; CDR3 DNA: TGTGCCACCAACGACAGGGACGCCGGGGAGCTGTTTTTT
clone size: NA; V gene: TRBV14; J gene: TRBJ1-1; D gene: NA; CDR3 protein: CASSQWAGEAFF; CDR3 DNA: TGTGCCAGCAGCCAATGGGCAGGAGAAGCTTTCTTT
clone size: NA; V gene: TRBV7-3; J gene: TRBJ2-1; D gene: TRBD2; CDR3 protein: CASSSLAGSYNEQFF; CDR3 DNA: TGTGCCAGCAGCTCCTTAGCGGGGTCCTACAATGAGCAGTTCTTC
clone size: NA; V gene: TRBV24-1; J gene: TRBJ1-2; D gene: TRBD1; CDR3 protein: CATSDWTGDYGYTF; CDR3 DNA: TGTGCCACCAGTGATTGGACAGGGGACTATGGCTACACCTTC
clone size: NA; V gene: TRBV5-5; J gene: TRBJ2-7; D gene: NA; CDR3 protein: CASSFEAPYEQYF; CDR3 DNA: TGTGCCAGCAGCTTTGAGGCGCCCTACGAGCAGTACTTC
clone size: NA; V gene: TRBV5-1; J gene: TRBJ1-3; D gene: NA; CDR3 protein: CASSQTAYSGNTIYF; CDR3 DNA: TGCGCCAGCAGCCAGACAGCATACTCTGGAAACACCATATATTTT
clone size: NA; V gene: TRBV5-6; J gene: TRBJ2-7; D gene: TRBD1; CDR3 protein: CASSRTGPREQYF; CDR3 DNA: TGTGCCAGCAGCCGGACAGGTCCTCGCGAGCAGTACTTC
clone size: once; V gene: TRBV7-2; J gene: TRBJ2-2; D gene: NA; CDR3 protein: CASSLTVQGTGELFF; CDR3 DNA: TGTGCCAGCAGCCTTACCGTACAGGGCACCGGGGAGCTGTTTTTT
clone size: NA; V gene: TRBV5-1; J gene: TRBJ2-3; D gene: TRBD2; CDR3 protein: CASSEAGGNPQLRNTQYF; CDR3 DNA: TGCGCCAGCAGCGAGGCGGGGGGGAATCCCCAATTGAGAAATACGCAGTATTTT
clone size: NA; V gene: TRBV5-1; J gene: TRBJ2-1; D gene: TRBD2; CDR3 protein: CASSLGGSGGSEQFF; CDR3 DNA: TGCGCCAGCAGCTTGGGCGGCTCGGGAGGTAGTGAGCAGTTCTTC
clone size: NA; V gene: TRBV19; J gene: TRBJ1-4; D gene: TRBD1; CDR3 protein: CASRPTGNEKLFF; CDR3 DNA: TGTGCCAGTAGGCCGACAGGGAATGAAAAACTGTTTTTT
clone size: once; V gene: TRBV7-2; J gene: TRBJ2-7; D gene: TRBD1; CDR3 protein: CASRDGAGGPHEQYF; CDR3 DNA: TGTGCCAGCAGGGATGGGGCAGGGGGCCCCCACGAGCAGTACTTC
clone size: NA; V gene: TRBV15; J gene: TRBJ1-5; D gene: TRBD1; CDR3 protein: CATSRNRGFNQPQHF; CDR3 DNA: TGTGCCACCAGCAGAAACAGGGGCTTCAATCAGCCCCAGCATTTT
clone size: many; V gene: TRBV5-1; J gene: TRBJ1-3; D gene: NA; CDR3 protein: CASSVGSGKGDTIYF; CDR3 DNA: TGCGCCAGCAGCGTGGGTAGTGGAAAAGGGGACACCATATATTTT
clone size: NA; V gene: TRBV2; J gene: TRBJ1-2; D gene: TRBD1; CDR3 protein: CASSALGQVANYGYTF; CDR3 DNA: TGTGCCAGCAGTGCCCTGGGACAGGTCGCTAACTATGGCTACACCTTC
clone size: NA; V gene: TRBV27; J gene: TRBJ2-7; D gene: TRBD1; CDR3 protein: CASSDQGQGVYEQYF; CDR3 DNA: TGTGCCAGCAGTGACCAGGGACAGGGGGTTTACGAGCAGTACTTC
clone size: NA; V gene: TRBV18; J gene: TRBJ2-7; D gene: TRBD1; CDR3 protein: CASSATGGNEQYF; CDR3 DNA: TGTGCCAGCTCGGCGACAGGGGGAAACGAGCAGTACTTC
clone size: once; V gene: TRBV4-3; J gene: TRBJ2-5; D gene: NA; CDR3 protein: CASSQDPRGPGTQYF; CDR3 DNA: TGCGCCAGCAGCCAAGATCCACGGGGTCCAGGGACCCAGTACTTC
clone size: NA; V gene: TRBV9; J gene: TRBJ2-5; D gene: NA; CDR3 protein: CASSGSRTDPLGETQYF; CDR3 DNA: TGTGCCAGCAGCGGAAGCCGGACAGATCCCCTGGGAGAGACCCAGTACTTC
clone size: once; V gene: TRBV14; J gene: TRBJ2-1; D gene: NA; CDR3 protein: CASSRLGGIFEQFF; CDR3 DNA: TGTGCCAGCAGCCGGCTCGGGGGAATTTTTGAGCAGTTCTTC
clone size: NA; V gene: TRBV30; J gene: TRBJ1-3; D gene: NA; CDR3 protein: CAWSVSTWPSGNTIYF; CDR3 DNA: TGTGCCTGGAGTGTATCCACCTGGCCCTCTGGAAACACCATATATTTT
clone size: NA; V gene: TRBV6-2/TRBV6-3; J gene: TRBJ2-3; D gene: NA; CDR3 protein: CASSWGHSSTDTQYF; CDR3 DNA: TGTGCCAGCAGTTGGGGCCACAGTTCCACAGATACGCAGTATTTT
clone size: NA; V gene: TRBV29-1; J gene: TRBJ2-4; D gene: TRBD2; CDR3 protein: CSVEDERDQNIQYF; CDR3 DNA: TGCAGCGTTGAAGATGAGCGGGACCAAAACATTCAGTACTTC
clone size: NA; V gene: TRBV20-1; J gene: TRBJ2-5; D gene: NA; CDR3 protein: CSADTQETQYF; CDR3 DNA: TGCAGTGCTGACACCCAAGAGACCCAGTACTTC
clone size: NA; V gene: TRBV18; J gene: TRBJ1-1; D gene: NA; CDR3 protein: CASSPRDTPGTEAFF; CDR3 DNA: TGTGCCAGCTCTCCTCGGGACACCCCCGGCACTGAAGCTTTCTTT
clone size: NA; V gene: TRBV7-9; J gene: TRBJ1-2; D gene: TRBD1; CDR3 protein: CASSAQQGAYGYTF; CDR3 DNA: TGTGCCAGCAGCGCTCAACAGGGGGCCTATGGCTACACCTTC
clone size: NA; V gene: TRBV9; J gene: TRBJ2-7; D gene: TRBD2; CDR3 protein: CASSVATTSGAYEQYF; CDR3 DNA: TGTGCCAGCAGCGTAGCTACGACTAGCGGCGCCTACGAGCAGTACTTC
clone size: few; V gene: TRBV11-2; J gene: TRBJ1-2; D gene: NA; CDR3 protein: CASSYLRGQSGYTF; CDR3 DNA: TGTGCCAGCAGCTACCTTAGGGGACAAAGTGGCTACACCTTC
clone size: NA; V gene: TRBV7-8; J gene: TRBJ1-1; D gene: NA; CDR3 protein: CASSPREGRTEAFF; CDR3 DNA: TGTGCCAGCAGCCCACGGGAGGGCAGGACTGAAGCTTTCTTT
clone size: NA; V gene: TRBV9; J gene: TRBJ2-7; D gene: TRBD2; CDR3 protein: CASSAGTSLVLDEQYF; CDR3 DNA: TGTGCCAGCAGCGCCGGGACTAGCCTCGTTTTGGACGAGCAGTACTTC
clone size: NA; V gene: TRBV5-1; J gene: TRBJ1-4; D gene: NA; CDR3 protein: CASSPGRGNSPEKLFF; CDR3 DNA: TGCGCCAGCAGTCCTGGGCGCGGGAACTCACCCGAAAAACTGTTTTTT
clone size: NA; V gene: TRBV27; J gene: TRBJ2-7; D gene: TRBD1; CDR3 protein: CASRYHPDRGREQYF; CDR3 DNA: TGTGCCAGCAGATACCACCCAGACAGGGGACGCGAGCAGTACTTC
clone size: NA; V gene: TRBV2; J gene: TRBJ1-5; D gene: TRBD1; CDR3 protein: CASSPGQGVESNQPQHF; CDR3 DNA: TGTGCCAGCAGTCCCGGACAGGGAGTGGAGAGCAATCAGCCCCAGCATTTT
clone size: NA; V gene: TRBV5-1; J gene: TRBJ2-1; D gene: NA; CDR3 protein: CASSLLGGYNEQFF; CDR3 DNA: TGCGCCAGCAGCCTACTCGGGGGCTACAATGAGCAGTTCTTC
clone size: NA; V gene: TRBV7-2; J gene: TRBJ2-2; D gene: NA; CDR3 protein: CASSLALASAGELFF; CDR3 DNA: TGTGCCAGCAGCTTAGCGCTGGCTAGCGCCGGGGAGCTGTTTTTT
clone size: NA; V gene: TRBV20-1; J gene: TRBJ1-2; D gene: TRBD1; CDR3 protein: CSASLGTELYGYTF; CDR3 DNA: TGCAGTGCTAGTTTGGGGACAGAGCTCTATGGCTACACCTTC
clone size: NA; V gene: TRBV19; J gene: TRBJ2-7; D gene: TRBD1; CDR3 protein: CATQGQLYEQYF; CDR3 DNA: TGTGCCACCCAGGGACAGCTCTACGAGCAGTACTTC
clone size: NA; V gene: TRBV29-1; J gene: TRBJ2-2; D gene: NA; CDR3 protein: CSVVDRGAGGELFF; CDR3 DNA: TGCAGCGTTGTAGATCGGGGGGCGGGCGGGGAGCTGTTTTTT
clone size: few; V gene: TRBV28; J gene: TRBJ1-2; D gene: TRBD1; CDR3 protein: CASSLSSGTERSGYTF; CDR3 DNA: TGTGCCAGCAGTTTAAGTTCCGGGACAGAGCGTAGCGGCTACACCTTC
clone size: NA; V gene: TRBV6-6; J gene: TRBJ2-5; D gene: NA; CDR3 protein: CASTLDREQTQYF; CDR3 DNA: TGTGCCAGCACCCTTGACCGGGAACAGACCCAGTACTTC
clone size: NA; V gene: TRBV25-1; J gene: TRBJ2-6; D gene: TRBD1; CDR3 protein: CASSEADRGRSGANVLTF; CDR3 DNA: TGTGCCAGCAGTGAAGCAGACAGGGGGAGGTCTGGGGCCAACGTCCTGACTTTC
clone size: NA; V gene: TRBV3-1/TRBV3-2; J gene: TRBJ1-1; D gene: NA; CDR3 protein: CATSSALGTEAFF; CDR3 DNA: TGTGCCACTAGCTCCGCCCTAGGAACTGAAGCTTTCTTT
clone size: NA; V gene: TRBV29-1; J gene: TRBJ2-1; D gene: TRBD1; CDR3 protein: CSAGQENYNEQFF; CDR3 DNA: TGCAGCGCCGGACAGGAAAATTACAATGAGCAGTTCTTC
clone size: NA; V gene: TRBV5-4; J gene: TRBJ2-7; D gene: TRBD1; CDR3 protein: CASSVVGTGGEQYF; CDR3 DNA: TGTGCCAGCAGCGTGGTTGGGACAGGGGGCGAGCAGTACTTC
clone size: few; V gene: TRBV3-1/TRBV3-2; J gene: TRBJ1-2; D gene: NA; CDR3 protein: CASSQLYGYTF; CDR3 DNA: TGTGCCAGCAGCCAGCTATATGGCTACACCTTC
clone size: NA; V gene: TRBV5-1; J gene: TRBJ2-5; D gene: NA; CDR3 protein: CASSATLGGKETQYF; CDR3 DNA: TGCGCCAGCAGCGCCACCCTAGGAGGGAAAGAGACCCAGTACTTC